This is a list of T cell receptor beta chains from one sample in a study of blood T cell repertoires in COVID-19. This table comes from immunoSEQ multiplex PCR, and its TCRdb copy is limited to in-frame clones, with some not included. Here the sample spans about 75,000 clones, roughly nine tenths being singletons. Sequenced: peripheral blood. These receptors were collected from a human donor in a cohort sampled during active COVID-19. Both conserved end residues are part of each CDR3. Each record gives: D gene, clone size, J gene, V gene, CDR3 protein, CDR3 DNA. A D gene is named only where the DNA matches it firmly. Size tells how often a clone was seen (once, few, many) or the class of an expanded clone, and some rows leave it out.

TRBD1,-,TRBJ2-1,TRBV5-1,CASSSGWTGDYNEQFF,TGCGCCAGCAGCTCAGGATGGACAGGGGACTACAATGAGCAGTTCTTC
-,-,TRBJ1-1,TRBV7-9,CASSMGGMNTEAFF,TGTGCCAGCAGTATGGGGGGGATGAACACTGAAGCTTTCTTT
TRBD2,-,TRBJ2-1,TRBV19,CASTVGLAGYNEQFF,TGTGCCAGTACCGTCGGACTAGCGGGCTACAATGAGCAGTTCTTC
TRBD2,-,TRBJ2-5,TRBV28,CASSWGLAGTETQYF,TGTGCCAGCAGCTGGGGACTAGCGGGAACAGAGACCCAGTACTTC
-,once,TRBJ1-6,TRBV6-2/TRBV6-3,CASSYFEGGVHNSPLHF,TGTGCCAGCAGTTACTTTGAAGGAGGGGTGCATAATTCACCCCTCCACTTT
TRBD2,-,TRBJ2-3,TRBV4-3,CASSPGLAGTTDTQYF,TGCGCCAGCAGCCCCGGACTAGCGGGGACCACAGATACGCAGTATTTT
TRBD1,-,TRBJ1-1,TRBV2,CASSVQGPEAFF,TGTGCCAGCAGTGTACAGGGGCCTGAAGCTTTCTTT
TRBD1,-,TRBJ1-2,TRBV23-1,CASSHSRQGAYRGYTF,TGCGCCAGCAGTCACTCACGACAGGGGGCGTATAGGGGCTACACCTTC
TRBD2,-,TRBJ2-2,TRBV29-1,CSGFGAGAGELFF,TGCAGCGGTTTCGGGGCGGGGGCCGGGGAGCTGTTTTTT
-,once,TRBJ2-5,TRBV12-3/TRBV12-4,CASTSGNQETQYF,TGTGCCAGCACCTCGGGGAACCAAGAGACCCAGTACTTC
TRBD1,-,TRBJ2-3,TRBV5-1,CASSLGLTGGFTDTQYF,TGCGCCAGCAGCTTGGGCCTAACAGGGGGATTCACAGATACGCAGTATTTT
TRBD2,-,TRBJ2-1,TRBV14,CASSQVAGSYNEQFF,TGTGCCAGCAGCCAAGTAGCGGGATCCTACAATGAGCAGTTCTTC
-,few,TRBJ2-7,TRBV4-2,CASSQSTGEVTSYEQYF,TGTGCCAGCAGCCAATCGACGGGAGAGGTAACGTCCTACGAGCAGTACTTC
TRBD1,few,TRBJ1-5,TRBV7-2,CASSRTGGLVSSNQPQHF,TGTGCCAGCAGCCGGACAGGGGGCCTCGTATCGAGCAATCAGCCCCAGCATTTT
TRBD2,-,TRBJ2-1,TRBV6-2/TRBV6-3,CASSSPGTSVYNEQFF,TGTGCCAGCAGTTCCCCCGGGACTAGCGTCTACAATGAGCAGTTCTTC
TRBD2,-,TRBJ2-7,TRBV14,CASSPQTSGREQYF,TGTGCCAGCAGCCCACAAACTAGCGGGAGGGAGCAGTACTTC
-,-,TRBJ2-3,TRBV5-1,CASSSTGDRTDTQYF,TGCGCCAGCAGCTCAACGGGGGATCGCACAGATACGCAGTATTTT
-,-,TRBJ2-1,TRBV18,CASSPGGGEQFF,TGTGCCAGCTCACCAGGGGGAGGCGAGCAGTTCTTC
-,-,TRBJ1-2,TRBV18,CASSPREGNYGYTF,TGTGCCAGCTCACCACGGGAGGGTAACTATGGCTACACCTTC
-,-,TRBJ2-5,TRBV7-9,CASSQGGYQETQYF,TGTGCCAGCAGCCAAGGAGGGTACCAAGAGACCCAGTACTTC
TRBD1,once,TRBJ2-2,TRBV6-2/TRBV6-3,CASSLTGANTGELFF,TGTGCCAGCAGCCTTACAGGGGCGAACACCGGGGAGCTGTTTTTT
TRBD2,once,TRBJ2-2,TRBV2,CASSELGLVNTGELFF,TGTGCCAGCAGTGAATTGGGACTAGTAAACACCGGGGAGCTGTTTTTT
-,-,TRBJ2-5,TRBV4-1,CASSPPPRAVHLQETQYF,TGCGCCAGCAGCCCTCCCCCCCGAGCGGTGCATCTCCAAGAGACCCAGTACTTC
TRBD2,-,TRBJ2-6,TRBV18,CASSPNLLLAGGLTHSGANVLTF,TGTGCCAGCTCACCAAATCTACTACTAGCGGGGGGGCTAACTCACTCTGGGGCCAACGTCCTGACTTTC
TRBD1,-,TRBJ1-6,TRBV19,CASSMYGTGTSPLHF,TGTGCCAGTAGTATGTACGGGACAGGGACTTCACCCCTCCACTTT
TRBD1,few,TRBJ1-2,TRBV10-3,CAISEDREDGYTF,TGTGCCATCAGTGAGGACAGGGAAGATGGCTACACCTTC
-,-,TRBJ2-7,TRBV10-1,CASSDLRLPLWVAYEQYF,TGCGCCAGCAGTGACCTGAGACTACCCCTCTGGGTAGCCTACGAGCAGTACTTC
TRBD2,-,TRBJ2-5,TRBV6-5,CASRIGLAIRETQYF,TGTGCCAGCAGAATCGGACTAGCGATACGGGAGACCCAGTACTTC
-,once,TRBJ2-5,TRBV6-4,CASSDFPLETQYF,TGTGCCAGCAGTGATTTCCCTCTGGAGACCCAGTACTTC
TRBD2,-,TRBJ2-5,TRBV7-2,CASSPERGASLGETQYF,TGTGCCAGCAGCCCTGAGCGGGGGGCGTCCCTGGGGGAGACCCAGTACTTC
-,once,TRBJ2-1,TRBV5-1,CASSLGQSSYNEQFF,TGCGCCAGCAGCCTAGGACAGAGCTCCTACAATGAGCAGTTCTTC
TRBD1,-,TRBJ2-7,TRBV7-2,CASSGRDSRSYEQYF,TGTGCCAGCAGCGGACGGGACAGTCGCTCCTACGAGCAGTACTTC
TRBD2,-,TRBJ2-7,TRBV9,CASGGEHEQYF,TGTGCCAGCGGGGGGGAACACGAGCAGTACTTC
TRBD2,-,TRBJ2-1,TRBV11-2,CASSLLLAGKNEQFF,TGTGCCAGCAGCTTATTACTAGCGGGGAAAAATGAGCAGTTCTTC
TRBD2,-,TRBJ2-1,TRBV18,CASSPRRGANEQFF,TGTGCCAGCTCACCCCGGCGGGGGGCGAATGAGCAGTTCTTC
-,-,TRBJ1-2,TRBV6-5,CASSFNGQRGYTF,TGTGCCAGCAGTTTTAATGGACAGCGGGGCTACACCTTC
-,-,TRBJ2-2,TRBV7-8,CASSLMGSGTAGTGELFF,TGTGCCAGCAGCTTAATGGGTAGCGGGACAGCGGGCACCGGGGAGCTGTTTTTT
-,-,TRBJ1-5,TRBV27,CASSLGLNQPQHF,TGTGCCAGCAGTTTAGGCCTCAATCAGCCCCAGCATTTT
-,once,TRBJ2-1,TRBV6-6,CASRDSGAVSYNEQFF,TGTGCCAGCAGGGATTCAGGGGCGGTGTCCTACAATGAGCAGTTCTTC
-,-,TRBJ2-1,TRBV5-6,CASSLNRITYNEQFF,TGTGCCAGCAGCTTGAACAGGATTACCTACAATGAGCAGTTCTTC
TRBD2,-,TRBJ2-1,TRBV6-2/TRBV6-3,CASSYGTSGRVNEQFF,TGTGCCAGCAGTTACGGGACTAGCGGGAGGGTCAATGAGCAGTTCTTC
TRBD2,-,TRBJ2-7,TRBV27,CASGTSGGQDEQYF,TGTGCCAGCGGGACTAGCGGGGGCCAGGATGAGCAGTACTTC
TRBD1,once,TRBJ1-1,TRBV6-5,CASTLGGTGGTEAFF,TGTGCCAGCACCCTCGGGGGGACAGGGGGCACTGAAGCTTTCTTT
TRBD2,-,TRBJ2-1,TRBV27,CASTGAAGLAGINEQFF,TGTGCCAGCACTGGAGCGGCCGGACTAGCGGGGATAAATGAGCAGTTCTTC
-,-,TRBJ1-1,TRBV9,CASTITRPEMNTEAFF,TGTGCCAGCACCATCACCCGCCCCGAGATGAACACTGAAGCTTTCTTT
TRBD1,-,TRBJ1-2,TRBV13,CASSVGQGANYGYTF,TGTGCCAGCAGCGTAGGACAGGGGGCTAACTATGGCTACACCTTC
TRBD2,-,TRBJ2-5,TRBV11-2,CASSETLAGRAETQYF,TGTGCCAGCAGCGAAACGCTAGCGGGGAGGGCAGAGACCCAGTACTTC
TRBD2,-,TRBJ2-2,TRBV9,CASSVAGGPTVPENTGELFF,TGTGCCAGCAGCGTAGCGGGGGGGCCGACTGTTCCGGAGAACACCGGGGAGCTGTTTTTT
TRBD1,-,TRBJ1-2,TRBV28,CASSLGTGDYGYTF,TGTGCCAGCAGTTTGGGAACAGGGGACTATGGCTACACCTTC
-,-,TRBJ2-1,TRBV7-9,CASSLRPLGGTSSYNEQFF,TGTGCCAGCAGCTTAAGGCCTCTCGGAGGTACCAGCTCCTACAATGAGCAGTTCTTC
TRBD2,-,TRBJ2-1,TRBV9,CASGTSGGYNEQFF,TGTGCCAGCGGAACTAGCGGGGGGTACAATGAGCAGTTCTTC
-,-,TRBJ2-7,TRBV7-2,CASSLSPWMGGHEQYF,TGTGCCAGCAGCTTATCCCCCTGGATGGGTGGGCACGAGCAGTACTTC
TRBD1,-,TRBJ2-2,TRBV28,CASSFEGTGRNTGELFF,TGTGCCAGCAGTTTTGAGGGGACAGGCCGGAACACCGGGGAGCTGTTTTTT
TRBD1,once,TRBJ1-2,TRBV28,CASIRGPANYGYTF,TGTGCCAGCATCAGGGGGCCCGCAAATTATGGCTACACCTTC
TRBD2,-,TRBJ2-3,TRBV11-3,CASSPSGERTDTQYF,TGTGCCAGCAGCCCGAGCGGGGAGCGCACAGATACGCAGTATTTT
-,-,TRBJ2-3,TRBV7-3,CASSSQGLATDTQYF,TGTGCCAGCAGCTCCCAGGGCTTGGCCACAGATACGCAGTATTTT
TRBD1,-,TRBJ2-2,TRBV19,CASSIAGTGSIGELFF,TGTGCCAGTAGTATAGCGGGGACAGGCTCGATAGGGGAGCTGTTTTTT
TRBD1,-,TRBJ2-7,TRBV12-3/TRBV12-4,CASSPRTGAEQYF,TGTGCCAGCAGTCCTAGGACAGGGGCCGAGCAGTACTTC
-,-,TRBJ2-1,TRBV20-1,CSASYSNEQFF,TGCAGTGCTAGCTATTCCAATGAGCAGTTCTTC